This entry lists 32 T cell receptor beta chains sequenced from one sample in a study of blood T cell repertoires in COVID-19 (dated by TCRdb to the early 2020s). The method was the immunoSEQ multiplex PCR assay. In its TCRdb copy, this immuneACCESS table keeps in-frame sequences only and misses some clones. Where compared with another copy, unresolved V genes explain less than half of these, and the others have no known cause. The sample has about 440,000 clones on record, around 90% of them singletons. Together, the top ten hold nearly 2% of the sample. Specimen: PBMCs or T cells enriched from blood (not recorded which). These TCRs come from a woman aged 18 to 35 with acute COVID-19.

The V gene is TRBV6-5, the J gene TRBJ2-5; TRBD1 might be the D (6 bases). The CDR3 loop spans 16 amino acids. Germline CDR1 and CDR2: MNHEY and SVGAGI. Trimming cost V 3 bases and J 4 bases, with 18 bases left between them. The DNA for the CDR3 is TGTGCCAGCAGTTATGGTTGGACAGCATTAGGAGAGACCCAGTACTTC. This codes for CASSYGWTALGETQYF.

The CDR3 loop reads CASSSGTGVGNTEAFF. The CDR3 nucleotides read TGTGCCAGCAGTTCAGGGACAGGGGTTGGGAACACTGAAGCTTTCTTT. The genes are TRBV27 and TRBJ1-1; 10 bases line up with TRBD1. This CDR3 comprises 16 residues. The V gene end was trimmed by 4 bases and the J gene end by 1 base; junction bases not matched to a gene: 6. Germline-derived CDR1 and CDR2 are MNHEY and SMNVEV (reference sequence).

V usage is TRBV11-2 and J usage is TRBJ2-7, with TRBD2 identical over 7 bases. V gave up 1 base and J gave up 2 bases; unmatched junction bases: 2. Germline loops: CDR1 SGHAT, CDR2 FQNNGV. The CDR3 contains 14 residues. CDR3 in amino acids: CASSLGGGAYEQYF. CDR3 bases: TGTGCCAGCAGCTTAGGTGGGGGGGCCTACGAGCAGTACTTC.

This chain links TRBV3-1 (or the pseudogene TRBV3-2) with TRBJ2-3; 7 bases map to TRBD2. From germline, CDR1 is LGHDT and CDR2 YNNKEL (reference sequence). The CDR3 contains 15 residues. The junction had 4 bases not matched to a gene; V was cut back by 4 bases and J by 0 bases. In nucleotides, the CDR3 is TGTGCCAGCAGCCGGGGGGGGAGCAGCACAGATACGCAGTATTTT. This gives the protein CASSRGGSSTDTQYF.

The chain links TRBV24-1 to TRBJ2-3, with 8 bases fitting TRBD2. Germline CDR1 and CDR2: KGHDR and SFDVKD. Trimming took 9 bases from V and 2 from J; bases not matched to a gene: 3. The CDR3 covers 13 residues. CDR3 sequence: CATQRGTTDTQYF. The CDR3 region has the DNA TGTGCCACCCAGCGGGGGACCACAGATACGCAGTATTTT.

This chain connects TRBV28 to TRBJ1-4, with 8 bases aligning to TRBD1. The J segment lost 5 bases and the V segment lost 5 bases, leaving 4 bases of the junction unmatched. Germline V gene lookup returns CDR1 MDHEN and CDR2 SYDVKM. The CDR3 extends over 14 amino acids. DNA of the CDR3: TGTGCCAGCAGTGGTACAGGGGGAAATGAAAAACTGTTTTTT. Translated, it gives CASSGTGGNEKLFF.

The chain is built from TRBV4-1 and TRBJ2-2; no firm D call. Per germline, CDR1 MGHRA and CDR2 YSYEKL. Trimming shortened V by 3 bases and J by 0 bases, and 8 bases separated the two germline ends. The CDR3 is 15 amino acids. CDR3 nucleotide sequence: TGCGCCAGCAGCCAGAAGTACTCGAACACCGGGGAGCTGTTTTTT. Translated, it gives CASSQKYSNTGELFF.

V gene TRBV6-5 combines with J gene TRBJ1-5; 8 nucleotides line up with TRBD1. This CDR3 is 15 amino acids long. Germline CDR1 MNHEY, CDR2 SVGAGI. V shed 6 bases and J 4 bases; nucleotides not matched to a gene: 8. CDR3 DNA sequence: TGTGCCAGCAGCTCCCAGGGGGCTGGAAATCAGCCCCAGCATTTT. Amino acids: CASSSQGAGNQPQHF.

This rearrangement joins TRBV7-3 to TRBJ2-7; D perhaps matches TRBD2 (6 bases). This CDR3 contains 14 residues. Per the germline V gene, CDR1 is SGHTA and CDR2 is FQGTGA. Deletions cut 2 bases from V and 3 bases from J, with 11 bases between. The CDR3 sequence is CASSLSAGNYEQYF. The CDR3, as DNA: TGTGCCAGCAGCTTATCGGCGGGGAACTACGAGCAGTACTTC.

The V gene is TRBV5-6, the J gene TRBJ1-2, with TRBD1 matching 7 bases. The length of the CDR3 is 16 residues. The germline V gene encodes CDR1 SGHDT and CDR2 YYEEEE. Trimming took 1 base from V and 8 from J; bases not matched to a gene: 14. In nucleotides, the CDR3 is TGTGCCAGCAGCTTGAGAAGACAGGGATTCACCGGCGGCTACACCTTC. Residues: CASSLRRQGFTGGYTF.

CDR3 in DNA: TGCGCCAGCAGCTTGATACAGGGGGGCAATCAGCCCCAGCATTTT. It translates to CASSLIQGGNQPQHF. The V gene is TRBV5-1, the J gene TRBJ1-5; 8 bases are shared with TRBD1. With V trimmed by 1 base and J by 2 bases, 2 bases remained unmatched. CDR1 is SGHRS and CDR2 is YFSETQ in the germline V gene. The CDR3 totals 15 residues.

The chain carries TRBV12-3 or TRBV12-4 and TRBJ2-1; D is ambiguous. The V gene lost 7 bases and the J gene lost 9 bases, with 16 bases spanning the gap. CDR3 length: 13 residues. The CDR3 is CASTFPAIFEQFF. CDR3 DNA: TGTGCCAGCACCTTCCCAGCGATATTTGAGCAGTTCTTC.

The gene calls are TRBV28 and TRBJ2-7; the match to TRBD1 covers 7 bases. V shed 5 bases, J shed 2 bases, and the junction held 9 bases outside the gene matches. The CDR3 is 15 amino acids. The germline gives CDR1 MDHEN, CDR2 SYDVKM. The CDR3 sequence is CASSRPRDSAYEQYF. DNA of the CDR3: TGTGCCAGCAGTCGCCCTCGGGACAGTGCCTACGAGCAGTACTTC.

The chain joins TRBV30 to TRBJ2-7; 10 bases match TRBD1. The CDR3 length is 13 residues. After removal of 2 bases from V and 3 bases from J, the junction contained 1 base not matched to a gene. Germline CDR1 reads GTSNPN; CDR2 reads SVGIG (reference sequence). CDR3: CAWSWDRGYEQYF. DNA of the CDR3: TGTGCCTGGAGTTGGGACAGGGGCTACGAGCAGTACTTC. Using reference TRBV30 and TRBJ2-7 for the parts outside the CDR3, the full variable domain is SQTIHQWPATLVQPVGSPLSLECTVEGTSNPNLYWYRQAAGRGLQLLFYSVGIGQISSEVPQNLSASRPQDRQFILSSKKLLLSDSGFYLCAWSWDRGYEQYFGPGTRLTVT.

J is TRBJ2-1 and V is TRBV4-3, with D possibly being TRBD1 (6 bases). V lost 0 bases, J lost 8 bases, and 14 bases lay in between. The CDR3 spans 15 residues. Germline assignment: CDR1 LGHNA and CDR2 YSLEER. CDR3 sequence: CASSQDLTGTDEQFF. The CDR3 nucleotides are TGCGCCAGCAGCCAAGATTTAACAGGGACCGATGAGCAGTTCTTC.

The V call is TRBV29-1, the J call TRBJ1-2; no firm D call. Per the germline V gene, CDR1 is SQVTM and CDR2 is ANQGSEA. V lost 0 bases, J lost 4 bases, and 12 bases lay in between. This CDR3 spans 14 amino acids. The CDR3 bases are TGCAGCGTTGAAGAAAGCGGAGGGTTCTATGGCTACACCTTC. Amino acid sequence: CSVEESGGFYGYTF.

This sequence joins TRBV4-2 and TRBJ1-1; D might be TRBD1 (6 bases). CDR3 length: 14 residues. Per the germline V gene, CDR1 is LGHNA and CDR2 is YNFKEQ. V lost 2 bases, J lost 4 bases, and 11 bases lay in between. The CDR3 DNA sequence: TGTGCCAGCAGCCAACCACAGGGACCCACTGAAGCTTTCTTT. Translation gives CASSQPQGPTEAFF.

V and J are TRBV7-3 and TRBJ2-7; 7 nucleotides agree with TRBD1. The CDR3 covers 14 residues. Trimming took 5 bases from V and 2 from J; bases not matched to a gene: 6. Germline CDR1 reads SGHTA; CDR2 reads FQGTGA. This CDR3 reads CASSGSDRPYEQYF. The CDR3 bases are TGTGCCAGCAGCGGATCGGACAGGCCCTACGAGCAGTACTTC.

The chain is built from TRBV19 and TRBJ1-5; 7 bases are a match to TRBD1. V shed 5 bases and J 0 bases; nucleotides not matched to a gene: 10. This CDR3 spans 17 amino acids. Germline V lookup: CDR1 LNHDA, CDR2 SQIVND (reference sequence). CDR3 region: CASSPIGTAYSNQPQHF. The DNA for the CDR3 is TGTGCCAGTAGTCCCATAGGGACAGCCTATAGCAATCAGCCCCAGCATTTT.

V and J are TRBV18 and TRBJ1-3; no definite D call. Germline V CDR1 and CDR2: KGHSH, LQKENI. Trimming took 6 bases from V and 5 from J, leaving 20 bases between them. The CDR3 loop spans 16 amino acids. CDR3 region: CASSPDRGQKRNTIYF. The CDR3 DNA reads TGTGCCAGCTCGCCCGATCGAGGGCAAAAGCGAAACACCATATATTTT.

This chain links TRBV11-2 with TRBJ2-5, with 13 bases aligning to TRBD2. V lost 5 bases, J lost 11 bases, and 8 bases stayed unmatched. CDR3 length equals 14 residues. The germline V gene encodes CDR1 SGHAT and CDR2 FQNNGV. The chain's CDR3 is CASSPWTSGSPQYF. In nucleotides, the CDR3 is TGTGCCAGCAGCCCCTGGACTAGCGGGAGCCCTCAGTACTTC.

CDR3 amino acids: CASSLADYEQYF. CDR3 bases: TGTGCCAGCAGTTTGGCGGATTACGAGCAGTACTTC. The J gene is TRBJ2-7, the V gene TRBV28; D gene uncertain. Germline V CDR1 and CDR2: MDHEN, SYDVKM. V lost 3 bases to trimming and J lost 4 bases, with 7 bases between them. The CDR3 is made up of 12 amino acids.

V is TRBV3-1 (or the pseudogene TRBV3-2) and J is TRBJ1-1; D possibly corresponds to TRBD1 (6 bases). Trimming took 2 bases from V and 7 from J, leaving 20 bases between them. The germline V gene has CDR1 LGHDT and CDR2 YNNKEL (reference sequence). CDR3 size: 16 residues. The CDR3 region has the DNA TGTGCCAGCAGCCAACCGACCGCGACAGGAGTCGGTGAAGCTTTCTTT. Translating it yields CASSQPTATGVGEAFF.

The CDR3 nucleotides read TGTGCCAGCAACACAGGGGGCCGGGGCTACACCTTC. It yields the protein CASNTGGRGYTF. The chain recombines TRBV19 with TRBJ1-2, with 9 bases fitting TRBD1. This CDR3 is 12 amino acids long. Germline V CDR1 and CDR2: LNHDA, SQIVND (reference sequence). V lost 9 bases, J lost 8 bases, and 7 bases stayed unmatched. The whole variable domain, filled in from reference TRBV19 and TRBJ1-2, reads DGGITQSPKYLFRKEGQNVTLSCEQNLNHDAMYWYRQDPGQGLRLIYYSQIVNDFQKGDIAEGYSVSREKKESFPLTVTSAQKNPTAFYLCASNTGGRGYTFGSGTRLTVV.

The rearrangement joins TRBV29-1 to TRBJ1-2, with TRBD1 matching 7 bases. Looked up from germline, CDR1 is SQVTM and CDR2 is ANQGSEA. The V gene end was trimmed by 8 bases and the J gene end by 8 bases; junction bases not matched to a gene: 14. The CDR3 is made up of 13 amino acids. The CDR3 nucleotides read TGCAGCTGTTCCCTCTCCCAGGGGGAAGGCTACACCTTC. Its protein is CSCSLSQGEGYTF.

The chain uses TRBV2 and TRBJ1-2; possible D gene TRBD1, 6 bases. This CDR3 is 15 amino acids long. Germline V gene sequence: CDR1 SNHLY, CDR2 FYNNEI. The V end was cut by 8 bases, the J end by 7 bases, with 23 bases between. Here the CDR3 DNA reads TGTGCCAGCGACCCTGAGGGACAAGGGTTCTCTGGCTACACCTTC. Translating gives CASDPEGQGFSGYTF.

The chain employs TRBV27 and TRBJ2-7, with 9 nucleotides matching TRBD2. V was pared by 2 bases and J by 4 bases, with 3 bases of the junction left unmatched. The CDR3 extends over 14 amino acids. Germline CDR1 MNHEY, CDR2 SMNVEV (reference sequence). The CDR3 DNA is TGTGCCAGCAGTTTAAGCGGGGGGCCTTACGAGCAGTACTTC. As protein: CASSLSGGPYEQYF.

The chain joins TRBV23-1 to TRBJ2-2, with a possible D match to TRBD1 (6 bases). TRBV23-1 is an open reading frame whose function is uncertain. CDR3 length: 18 residues. The V gene lost 0 bases and the J gene lost 9 bases, with 23 bases spanning the gap. The CDR3 spells CASSQSLGHPLETRELFF. The CDR3 bases are TGCGCCAGCAGTCAATCGTTGGGACACCCGTTAGAGACCCGGGAGCTGTTTTTT.

V gene TRBV7-9 combines with J gene TRBJ2-2; no definite D call. The V end lost 5 bases, the J end lost 0 bases, and 4 bases lay between the germline ends. This CDR3 is 13 amino acids long. Germline assignment: CDR1 SEHNR and CDR2 FQNEAQ (reference sequence). The CDR3, as DNA: TGTGCCAGCAGCCCCTCGAACACCGGGGAGCTGTTTTTT. Protein: CASSPSNTGELFF. Drawing the rest from reference TRBV7-9 and TRBJ2-2, the complete variable domain is DTGVSQNPRHKITKRGQNVTFRCDPISEHNRLYWYRQTLGQGPEFLTYFQNEAQLEKSRLLSDRFSAERPKGSFSTLEIQRTEQGDSAMYLCASSPSNTGELFFGEGSRLTVL.

V is TRBV7-2 and J is TRBJ2-7, with a tentative D call TRBD2 (5 bases). V was cut by 4 bases and J by 5 bases, with 18 bases left in between. The CDR3 covers 15 residues. Germline CDR1 reads SGHTA; CDR2 reads FQGNSA. CDR3 DNA: TGTGCCAGCAGCTCATCGAGGGCCAGTGGGGACGAGCAGTACTTC. This gives the protein CASSSSRASGDEQYF.

The chain combines TRBV6-5 with TRBJ1-3; no definite D call. V lost 7 bases, J lost 2 bases, and 15 bases lay in between. Germline CDR1 and CDR2: MNHEY and SVGAGI. CDR3 length equals 15 residues. CDR3 DNA sequence: TGTGCCAGCACCGCCGGGAGGGTGCCTGGAAACACCATATATTTT. This gives the protein CASTAGRVPGNTIYF.

This clone was seen only a few times. The junction differs from germline at one of its ends, possibly a read error. This chain links TRBV6-1 with TRBJ1-2; D is possibly TRBD1 (5 bases). CDR3 length equals 11 residues. Per the germline V gene, CDR1 is MNHNS and CDR2 is SASEGT. CDR3 sequence: CASSENSRAIF. DNA for the CDR3: TGTGCCAGCAGTGAAAATAGCAGGGCAATCTTC.